These 9 T cell receptor beta chains were all obtained from the same sample, sequenced in a study of STAT5B mutations in CD4+ large granular lymphocyte leukemia (dated by TCRdb to the early 2020s). Library preparation employed the immunoSEQ multiplex PCR assay. Held by TCRdb, this immuneACCESS table contains in-frame sequences only and omits some clones. Under half of the omission traces to an unresolved V gene where checked; the cause of the rest is unknown. Counted in this sample were more than 45,000 clones; about 70% of them appeared once. The ten largest account for approximately 1.4% of the sample. Sequencing input: CD4+ T cells from blood buffy coats. The receptors originated from a human donor in good health.

This clone occurred a few times. The rearrangement uses TRBV15 and TRBJ2-7; 9 positions agree with TRBD1. The germline CDR1 and CDR2 sequences are LNHNV and YYDKDF (reference sequence). Germline trimming cut 1 base from V and 5 bases from J; bases unmatched to any gene: 3. This CDR3 has 14 amino acids. CDR3 residues: CATSRGDRAHEQYF. CDR3 coding DNA: TGTGCCACCAGCAGAGGGGACAGGGCCCACGAGCAGTACTTC.

The chain couples TRBV28 to TRBJ1-2; no clear D. CDR1 and CDR2 (germline): MDHEN, SYDVKM. The CDR3 contains 13 residues. V lost 6 bases to trimming and J lost 3 bases, with 11 bases between them. This CDR3 reads CASRPRLYYGYTF. The CDR3, as DNA: TGTGCCAGCAGACCTAGGCTCTACTATGGCTACACCTTC.

This sequence joins TRBV6-6 and TRBJ2-2; D is perhaps TRBD2 (6 bases). Trimming took off 2 bases at V and 4 bases at J, with 11 bases between the two ends. From germline, CDR1 is MNHNY and CDR2 SVGAGI (reference sequence). The CDR3 runs 15 residues. This CDR3 is CASSYEVGGTGELFF. As DNA, the CDR3 is TGTGCCAGCAGTTACGAGGTCGGGGGCACCGGGGAGCTGTTTTTT.

V gene TRBV6-1 combines with J gene TRBJ1-3, with 9 bases matching TRBD1. This CDR3 is built from 13 residues. With V trimmed by 6 bases and J by 10 bases, 7 bases remained unmatched. Germline V CDR1 and CDR2: MNHNS, SASEGT. CDR3: CASRRDRDSTIYF. The CDR3 DNA is TGTGCCAGCAGGCGGGACAGGGACAGTACCATATATTTT.

The chain recombines TRBV7-2 with TRBJ1-4; no definite D call. V lost 1 base to trimming and J lost 7 bases, with 13 bases between them. CDR3 length equals 15 residues. Per germline, CDR1 SGHTA and CDR2 FQGNSA. CDR3 DNA sequence: TGTGCCAGCAGCTTAGTCGGGTTTGGCGGTGAAAAACTGTTTTTT. This gives the protein CASSLVGFGGEKLFF.

The chain employs TRBV21-1 and TRBJ1-1; TRBD1 reflects the table's D call only, with no check against the DNA. TRBV21-1 is tagged as a pseudogene. The CDR3 length is 15 residues. This CDR3 is CASMAGTVVNTEAFF. The CDR3 DNA is TGTGCCAGCATGGCCGGGACAGTGGTGAACACTGAAGCTTTCTTT.

The chain employs TRBV5-1 and TRBJ2-2, with a possible D match to TRBD2 (5 bases). Germline V gives CDR1 SGHRS, CDR2 YFSETQ. The CDR3 spans 15 residues. Trimming removed 0 bases from V and 3 bases from J, with 9 bases in between. CDR3 coding DNA: TGCGCCAGCAGCTTGGTTTACGGGGACACCGGGGAGCTGTTTTTT. The encoded protein is CASSLVYGDTGELFF.

As DNA, the CDR3 is TGTGCCAGCAGGCAGGGGGGGAACTATGGCTACACCTTC. It specifies CASRQGGNYGYTF. The chain has TRBV28 and TRBJ1-2, with 7 bases that match TRBD1. Looked up from germline, CDR1 is MDHEN and CDR2 is SYDVKM. J was trimmed by 2 bases and V by 6 bases; bases with no gene match: 3. CDR3 length equals 13 residues.

This clone appeared a few times. The chain combines TRBV5-1 with TRBJ1-2; a weak D match, TRBD1 (6 bases). V lost 3 bases, J lost 4 bases, and 16 bases lay in between. The CDR3 sequence is 15 residues long. CDR1 and CDR2 (germline): SGHRS, YFSETQ. The CDR3 loop is CASSSGQHQGYGYTF. CDR3 nucleotides: TGCGCCAGCAGCTCCGGACAGCACCAAGGCTATGGCTACACCTTC.